A single T cell receptor beta chain is shown here with its context. Its antigen remains unknown. Each cell subset's genomic DNA was divided evenly among several immunoSEQ plates. Produced via immunoSEQ multiplex PCR; TCRdb's table is partial and in-frame only. The table lists about 2.3 million clones, roughly 93% of them singletons. Germline loops: CDR1 GTSNPN, CDR2 SVGIG (reference sequence). Deletions cut 5 bases from V and 4 bases from J, with 17 bases between. The CDR3 length is 15 residues. This record belongs to a study of shared clonotypes between healthy human individuals. Looking at the study overall: Plates per donor: three CD4 naive, three CD4 memory, two CD8 naive, one CD8 memory. Study-level results: Generally, estimated richness proved larger in naive subsets than it did in memory subsets.

This clonotype originated in a man between 18 and 35 years old in good health. Some clones in this sample may be carry-over from other donors' samples. The sample comprised naive CD4+ T cells from PBMCs. Indicated subset: CD45RA+ positively selected. The J gene is TRBJ2-2, the V gene TRBV30; D might be TRBD1 or TRBD2, each matching 6 bases. The CDR3 DNA is TGTGCCTGGTCTATGGGGGGCTTGGGCACCGGGGAGCTGTTTTTT. This gives the protein CAWSMGGLGTGELFF.